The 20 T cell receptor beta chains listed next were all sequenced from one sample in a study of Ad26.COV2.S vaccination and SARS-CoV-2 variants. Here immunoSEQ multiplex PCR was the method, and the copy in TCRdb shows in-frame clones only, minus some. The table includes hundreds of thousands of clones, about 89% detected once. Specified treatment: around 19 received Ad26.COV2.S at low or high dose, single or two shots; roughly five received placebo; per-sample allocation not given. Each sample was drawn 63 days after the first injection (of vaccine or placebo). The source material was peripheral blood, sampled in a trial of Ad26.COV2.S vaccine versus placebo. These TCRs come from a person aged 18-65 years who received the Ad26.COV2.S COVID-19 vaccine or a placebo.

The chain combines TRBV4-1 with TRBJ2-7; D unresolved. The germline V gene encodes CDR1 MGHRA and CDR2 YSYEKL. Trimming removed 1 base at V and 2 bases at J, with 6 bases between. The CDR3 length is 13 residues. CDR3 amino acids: CASSQVGPYEQYF. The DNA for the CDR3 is TGCGCCAGCAGCCAAGTCGGCCCCTACGAGCAGTACTTC.

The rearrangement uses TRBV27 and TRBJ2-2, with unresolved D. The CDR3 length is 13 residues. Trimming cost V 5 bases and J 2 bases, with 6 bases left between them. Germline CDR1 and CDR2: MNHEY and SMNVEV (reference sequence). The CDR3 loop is CASSAYNTGELFF. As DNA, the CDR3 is TGTGCCAGCAGTGCATATAACACCGGGGAGCTGTTTTTT.

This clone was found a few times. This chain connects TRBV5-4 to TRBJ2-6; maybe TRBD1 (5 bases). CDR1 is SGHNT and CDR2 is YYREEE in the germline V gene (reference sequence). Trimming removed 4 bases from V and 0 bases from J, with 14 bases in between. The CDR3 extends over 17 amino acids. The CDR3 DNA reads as TGTGCCAGCAGCCAGGGCCTCGGCGGCTCTGGGGCCAACGTCCTGACTTTC. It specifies CASSQGLGGSGANVLTF.

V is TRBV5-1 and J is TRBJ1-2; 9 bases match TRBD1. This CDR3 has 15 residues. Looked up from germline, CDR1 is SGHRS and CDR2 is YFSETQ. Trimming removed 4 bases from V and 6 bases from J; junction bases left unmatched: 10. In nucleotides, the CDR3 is TGCGCCAGCAGCAGAACCACCGGGACAGGGAATGGCTACACCTTC. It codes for CASSRTTGTGNGYTF.

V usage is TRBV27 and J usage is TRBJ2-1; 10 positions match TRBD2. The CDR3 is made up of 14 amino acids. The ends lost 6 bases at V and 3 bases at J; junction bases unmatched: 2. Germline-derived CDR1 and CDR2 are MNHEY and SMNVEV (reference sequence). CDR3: CASSGTSVYNEQFF. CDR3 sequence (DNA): TGTGCCAGCAGCGGGACTAGCGTCTACAATGAGCAGTTCTTC.

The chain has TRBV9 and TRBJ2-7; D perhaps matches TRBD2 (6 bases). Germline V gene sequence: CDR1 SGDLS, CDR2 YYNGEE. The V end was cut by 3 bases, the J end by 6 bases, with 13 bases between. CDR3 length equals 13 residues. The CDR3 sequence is CASSAMAGLEQYF. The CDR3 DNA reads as TGTGCCAGCAGCGCTATGGCGGGGCTCGAGCAGTACTTC.

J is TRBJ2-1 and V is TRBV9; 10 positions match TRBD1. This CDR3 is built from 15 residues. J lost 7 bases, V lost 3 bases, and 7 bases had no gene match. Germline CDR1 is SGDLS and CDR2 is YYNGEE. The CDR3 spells CASSGGWTGGNEQFF. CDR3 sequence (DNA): TGTGCCAGCAGCGGCGGATGGACAGGGGGGAATGAGCAGTTCTTC.

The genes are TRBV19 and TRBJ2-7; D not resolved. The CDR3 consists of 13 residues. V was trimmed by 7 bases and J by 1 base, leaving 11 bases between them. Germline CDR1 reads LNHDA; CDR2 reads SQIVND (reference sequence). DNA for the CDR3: TGTGCCAGTATAGGTGCGAATTCCTACGAGCAGTACTTC. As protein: CASIGANSYEQYF. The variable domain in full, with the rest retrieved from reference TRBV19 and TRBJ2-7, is DGGITQSPKYLFRKEGQNVTLSCEQNLNHDAMYWYRQDPGQGLRLIYYSQIVNDFQKGDIAEGYSVSREKKESFPLTVTSAQKNPTAFYLCASIGANSYEQYFGPGTRLTVT.

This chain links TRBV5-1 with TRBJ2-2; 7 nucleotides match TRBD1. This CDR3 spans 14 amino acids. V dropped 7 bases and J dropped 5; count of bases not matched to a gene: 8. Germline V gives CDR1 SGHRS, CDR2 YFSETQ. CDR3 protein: CASVGQVMTGELFF. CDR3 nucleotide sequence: TGCGCCAGCGTTGGACAGGTGATGACCGGGGAGCTGTTTTTT.

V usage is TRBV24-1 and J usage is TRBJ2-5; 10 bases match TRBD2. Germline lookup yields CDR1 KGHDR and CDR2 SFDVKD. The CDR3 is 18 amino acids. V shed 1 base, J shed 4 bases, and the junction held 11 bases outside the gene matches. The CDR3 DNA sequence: TGTGCCACCAGTGATTTCAGGGCTAGCGGGAGAAAGGGAGAGACCCAGTACTTC. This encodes CATSDFRASGRKGETQYF.

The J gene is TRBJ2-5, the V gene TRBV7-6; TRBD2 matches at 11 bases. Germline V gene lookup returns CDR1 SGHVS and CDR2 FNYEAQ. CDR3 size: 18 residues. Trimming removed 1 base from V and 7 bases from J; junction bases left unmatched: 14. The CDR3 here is CASSLGLSTSGARGTQYF. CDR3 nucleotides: TGTGCCAGCAGCTTAGGACTTTCGACTAGCGGGGCGAGGGGGACCCAGTACTTC.

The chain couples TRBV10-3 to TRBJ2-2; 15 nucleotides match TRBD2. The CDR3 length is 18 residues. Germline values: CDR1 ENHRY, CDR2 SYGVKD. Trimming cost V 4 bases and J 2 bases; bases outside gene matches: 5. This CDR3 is CAISAGTSGGTNTGELFF. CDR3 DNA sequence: TGTGCCATCAGTGCAGGGACTAGCGGGGGGACCAACACCGGGGAGCTGTTTTTT.

CDR3 sequence reads: CASSQEGPTRGQPQHF. The CDR3 DNA follows: TGCGCCAGCAGCCAAGAGGGACCCACTCGGGGTCAGCCCCAGCATTTT. The gene calls are TRBV4-1 and TRBJ1-5; possibly TRBD1 for D (5 bases). Trimming took off 0 bases at V and 6 bases at J, with 15 bases between the two ends. This CDR3 has 16 residues. Germline CDR1 and CDR2: MGHRA and YSYEKL.

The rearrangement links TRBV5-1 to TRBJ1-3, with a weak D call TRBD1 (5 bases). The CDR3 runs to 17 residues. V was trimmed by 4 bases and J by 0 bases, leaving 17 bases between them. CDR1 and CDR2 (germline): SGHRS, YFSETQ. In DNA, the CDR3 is TGCGCCAGCAGCACATCACCGGGACTGGGCTCTGGAAACACCATATATTTT. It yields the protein CASSTSPGLGSGNTIYF.

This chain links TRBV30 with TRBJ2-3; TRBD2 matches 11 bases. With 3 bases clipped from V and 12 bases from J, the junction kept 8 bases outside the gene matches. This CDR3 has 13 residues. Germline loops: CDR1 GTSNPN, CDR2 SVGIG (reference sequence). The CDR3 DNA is TGTGCCTGGAGGACTAGCGGGACCGTCAATCAGTATTTT. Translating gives CAWRTSGTVNQYF.

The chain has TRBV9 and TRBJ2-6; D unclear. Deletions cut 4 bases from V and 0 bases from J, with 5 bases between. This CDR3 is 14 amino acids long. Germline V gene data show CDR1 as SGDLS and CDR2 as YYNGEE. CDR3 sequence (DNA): TGTGCCAGCAGCCTTCCCTCTGGGGCCAACGTCCTGACTTTC. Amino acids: CASSLPSGANVLTF.

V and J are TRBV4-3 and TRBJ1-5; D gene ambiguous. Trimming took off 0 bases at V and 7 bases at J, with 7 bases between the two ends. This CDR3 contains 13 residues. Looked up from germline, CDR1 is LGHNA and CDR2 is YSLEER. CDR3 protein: CASSQDLGQPQHF. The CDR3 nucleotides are TGCGCCAGCAGCCAAGATCTGGGCCAGCCCCAGCATTTT.

CDR3 protein: CASSLSGQRAHEQFF. CDR3 coding DNA: TGTGCCAGCAGCTTGTCGGGACAGAGGGCACATGAGCAGTTCTTC. This chain connects TRBV11-2 to TRBJ2-1, with 7 bases lining up with TRBD1. Germline trimming cut 3 bases from V and 8 bases from J; bases unmatched to any gene: 10. The CDR3 spans 15 residues. CDR1 and CDR2 (germline): SGHAT, FQNNGV.

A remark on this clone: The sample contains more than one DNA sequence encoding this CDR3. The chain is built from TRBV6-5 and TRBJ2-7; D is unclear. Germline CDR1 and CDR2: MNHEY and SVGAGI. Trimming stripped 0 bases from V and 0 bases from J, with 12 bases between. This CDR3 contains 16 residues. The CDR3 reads CASSYSKFGDSYEQYF. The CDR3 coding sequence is TGTGCCAGCAGTTACTCGAAGTTTGGGGACTCCTACGAGCAGTACTTC.

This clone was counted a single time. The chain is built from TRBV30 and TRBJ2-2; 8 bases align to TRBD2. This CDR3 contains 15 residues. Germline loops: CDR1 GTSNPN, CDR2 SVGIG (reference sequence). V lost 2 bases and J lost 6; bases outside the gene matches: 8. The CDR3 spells CAWSLGTRGAGELFF. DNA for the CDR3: TGTGCCTGGAGTCTCGGGACTAGGGGGGCCGGGGAGCTGTTTTTT.